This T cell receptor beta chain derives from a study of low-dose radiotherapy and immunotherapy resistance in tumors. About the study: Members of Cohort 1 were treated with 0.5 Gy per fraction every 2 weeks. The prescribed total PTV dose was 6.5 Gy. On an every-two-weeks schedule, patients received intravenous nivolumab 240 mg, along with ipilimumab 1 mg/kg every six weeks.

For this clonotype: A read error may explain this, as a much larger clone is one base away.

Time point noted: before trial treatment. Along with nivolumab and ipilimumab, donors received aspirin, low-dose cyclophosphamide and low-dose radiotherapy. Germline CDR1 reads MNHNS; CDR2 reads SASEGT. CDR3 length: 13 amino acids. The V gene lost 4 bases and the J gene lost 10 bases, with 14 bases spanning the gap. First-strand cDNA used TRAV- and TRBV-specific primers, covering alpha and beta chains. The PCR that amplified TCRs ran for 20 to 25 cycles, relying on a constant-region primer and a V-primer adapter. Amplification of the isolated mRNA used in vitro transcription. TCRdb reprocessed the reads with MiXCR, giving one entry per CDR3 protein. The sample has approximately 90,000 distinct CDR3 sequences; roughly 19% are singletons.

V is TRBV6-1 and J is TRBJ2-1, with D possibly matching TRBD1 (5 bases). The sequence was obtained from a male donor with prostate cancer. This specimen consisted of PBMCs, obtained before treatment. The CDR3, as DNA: TGTGCCAGCAGTGTAGCAGGGCTTTACGAGCAGTTCTTC. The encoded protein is CASSVAGLYEQFF.